In this sample, the clone carrying this T cell receptor beta chain turned up many times. The target antigen is unknown. A CD8+CD4-CCR7+CD45RA+ phenotype served as the sorting definition for naive CD8 T cells. These data originate in a study of molecular identifiers for immune sequencing clone quantification. General study results and limits: In naive cells, under 1% of molecules belonged to clones above 20 RNA copies, against over 98% in effector cells.

The germline V and J ends were trimmed by 6 bases and 6 bases, with 5 bases remaining between them. CDR1 and CDR2 from the germline V gene are MNHEY and SVGAGI. CDR3 size: 11 residues. One entry per CDR3 protein, called by TCRdb with MiXCR from the PCR reads. Of about half a million distinct CDR3 sequences listed, around 23% are singletons. The chain is built from TRBV6-5 and TRBJ1-4, with no clear D. The sequence was obtained from a human donor in good health. Some libraries in this study had Jurkat cell RNA spiked in. The sample taken for sequencing was naive CD8+ T cells from blood, with Jurkat cell RNA spiked in. Noted subset: FACS-sorted CD8+CD4-CCR7+CD45RA+ naive T cells. CDR3 bases: TGTGCCAGCAGATCGGATGAAAAACTGTTTTTT. The encoded protein is CASRSDEKLFF.